What follows is one T cell receptor beta chain and its context. This entry comes from a study of cytomegalovirus exposure and HLA in healthy donors. With 60 Vbeta and 13 Jbeta primers, the PCR was carried out. The table came from immunoSEQ multiplex PCR; TCRdb's copy has only in-frame clones and leaves some out. Of about 95,000 clones in the sample, approximately 80% were seen once. The CDR3 has 15 residues. V lost 1 base, J lost 4 bases, and 14 bases lay in between. Germline V gene sequence: CDR1 SGHAT, CDR2 FQNNGV. This clonotype originated in a man under 40 in good health and CMV-seropositive. Sequences were obtained from PBMCs. The chain employs TRBV11-2 and TRBJ2-7, with a weak D call TRBD1 (5 bases). The CDR3, as DNA: TGTGCCAGCAGCTTAGCTAGGACATATTATTACGAGCAGTACTTC. Translating gives CASSLARTYYYEQYF.